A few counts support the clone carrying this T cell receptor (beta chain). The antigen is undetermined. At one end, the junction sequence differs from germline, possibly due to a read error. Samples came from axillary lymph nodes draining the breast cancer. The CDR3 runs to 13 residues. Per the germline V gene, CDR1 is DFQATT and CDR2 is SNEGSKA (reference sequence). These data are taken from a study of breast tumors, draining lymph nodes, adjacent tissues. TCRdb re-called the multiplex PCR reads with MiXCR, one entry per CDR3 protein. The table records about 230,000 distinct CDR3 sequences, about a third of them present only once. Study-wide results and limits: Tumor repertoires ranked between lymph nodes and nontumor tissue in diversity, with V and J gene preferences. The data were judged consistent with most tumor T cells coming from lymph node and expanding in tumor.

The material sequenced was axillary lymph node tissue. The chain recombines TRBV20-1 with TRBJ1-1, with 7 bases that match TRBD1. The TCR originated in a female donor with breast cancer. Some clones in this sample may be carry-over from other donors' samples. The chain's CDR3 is CSAPEQGNTEASF. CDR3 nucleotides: TGCAGTGCTCCCGAACAGGGGAACACTGAAGCTTCCTTT.